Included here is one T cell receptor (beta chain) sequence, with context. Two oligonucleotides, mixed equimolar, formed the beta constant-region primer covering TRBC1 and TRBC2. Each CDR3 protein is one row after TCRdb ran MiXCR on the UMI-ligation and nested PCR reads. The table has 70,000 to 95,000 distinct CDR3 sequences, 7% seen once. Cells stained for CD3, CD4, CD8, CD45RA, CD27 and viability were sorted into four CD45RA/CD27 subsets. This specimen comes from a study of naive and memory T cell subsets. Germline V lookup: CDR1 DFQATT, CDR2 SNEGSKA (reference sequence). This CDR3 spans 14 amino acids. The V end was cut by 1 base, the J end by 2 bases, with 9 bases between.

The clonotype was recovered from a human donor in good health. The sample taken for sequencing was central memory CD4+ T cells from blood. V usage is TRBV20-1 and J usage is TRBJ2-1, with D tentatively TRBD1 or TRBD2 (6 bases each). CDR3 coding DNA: TGCAGTGCTAGAGGCCGGGGGCCCTACAATGAGCAGTTCTTC. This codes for CSARGRGPYNEQFF.